This T cell receptor beta chain was captured by sequencing in a study of CD8 T cells in ankylosing spondylitis. TCRdb independently ran MiXCR on the 5' RACE reads; one entry per CDR3 protein. The sample lists hundreds of thousands of distinct CDR3 sequences; approximately 12% were seen once. Germline CDR1 reads SGHRS; CDR2 reads YFSETQ. V lost 4 bases and J lost 8; bases outside the gene matches: 6. There are 13 residues in the CDR3. In regard to this clonotype: Its matching antigen is unknown.

General study findings and limits: Ankylosing spondylitis blood seemed to carry a telltale TCR beta motif made of under ten highly homologous variants.

Material: blood, either unsorted or a sorted T cell fraction (not recorded which). The source of this sequence is a male donor with ankylosing spondylitis. This chain links TRBV5-1 with TRBJ1-1, with 9 nucleotides matching TRBD1. The CDR3 reads CASSHDRGREAFF. CDR3 DNA: TGCGCCAGCAGCCATGACAGGGGGAGAGAAGCTTTCTTT.